This TCR beta chain was sequenced in a study of post-analysis software for immune sequencing data (dated by TCRdb to 2015 to 2017). For the study in its entirety: Relapsing-remitting, secondary progressive and progressive-relapsing multiple sclerosis were recorded as disease courses, and subtype annotation was lacking for some patients. Patient repertoires were compared against around twelve previously published healthy control repertoires from donors aged roughly 6 to 28 years. A subset of samples was prepared in parallel using single-end sample barcoding, then pooled and co-amplified after Illumina adapter ligation. Study-level results and caveats: When samples were clustered directly using the F measure, samples prepared in the same batch co-clustered strongly, which prompted a batch-effect correction. Significantly higher frequencies in patients than in controls were found for roughly 5 TRBV segments, including TRBV5-6, TRBV5-1 and TRBV20-1. Significantly lower normalized Chao1 diversity was found in multiple sclerosis patients than in controls, suggesting substantial peripheral T-cell clonal expansion. The multiple sclerosis patient group was slightly younger than the control group.

The CDR3 runs 15 amino acids, cysteine and phenylalanine included. The only DNA kept is the CDR3, 45 bases in frame from the first base. From the germline V gene, CDR1 is SGDLS and CDR2 is YYNGEE. V is pruned by 0 bases and J by 5 bases, leaving 4 bases of the junction without a gene match. The receptor library was made with PCR. Sequencing instrument: Illumina HiSeq 2500. To reduce PCR and sequencing biases, unique molecular identifiers were built into the TCR beta cDNA libraries. Every 1 to 10 million input T cells yielded approximately 500,000 cDNA molecules, meaning each molecule approximated one T cell. The same protocol used for the earlier healthy control dataset was applied to prepare and sequence the patient libraries. Samples belonging to the same batch were prepared together, multiplexed and sequenced on a shared HiSeq lane. On the study's bioinformatics: Raw barcoded reads were processed with MIGEC, discarding single-read molecular identifier groups before consensus assembly and CDR3 extraction. VDJtools was used for post-analysis of the clonotype tables, and diversity was normalized by down-sampling every dataset to the size of the smallest sample. Repertoire overlap clustering matched CDR3 amino acid but not nucleotide sequences to correct batch-related cross-sample contamination. The public reads were run again by TCRdb, first through fastp at Q25 and then through MiXCR, and only productive beta chains were kept. Duplicate CDR3 protein sequences are folded into a single record with the most common DNA and genes. The V and J calls here are based on TCRdb, not the publication. The sample data list 740,000 or so distinct CDR3 sequences, and about 53% of these were observed just once. Clones ranked in the top ten supply approximately 4.3% of the sample.

TCR beta repertoires were profiled from peripheral blood of under 15 young patients with multiple sclerosis to demonstrate the VDJtools post-analysis software. The patients with multiple sclerosis were children and adolescents between roughly 6 and 17 years of age. There are a few counts of this clonotype. It lacks a known antigen. The sample holds no much larger clone one base away, and base qualities are not on file. The TCR originated in a girl under 18 with multiple sclerosis. The sequencing sample was made of blood. The chain was built from TRBV9 and TRBJ2-5, and TRBD2 aligns with 10 junction nucleotides. The DNA is TGTGCCAGCAGCGTAGTGGGTAGCGGGGGGGAGACCCAGTACTTC. Its translation is CASSVVGSGGETQYF.